This TCR beta chain was identified during a study of blood T cell repertoires in COVID-19. Study information: Researchers got acute and convalescent COVID-19 samples from the United States, Italy and Spain. T cells, B-cell-depleted T cells, or PBMCs supplied cDNA or gDNA.

Germline loops: CDR1 SEHNR, CDR2 FQNEAQ (reference sequence). The CDR3 spans 15 residues. V gave up 1 base and J gave up 4 bases, with 8 bases separating them. Per the original methods: From reference gene primer amplification, estimates of nucleated cell counts were derived. Generated by immunoSEQ multiplex PCR, the TCRdb table keeps only in-frame clones and is missing some. The D gene and trimming were derived from the DNA, and the V and J assignments and clone size from that table. Among roughly 24,000 clones listed, more than 85% were seen once. Source material: peripheral blood. This chain links TRBV7-9 with TRBJ1-6; D possibly corresponds to TRBD1 (6 bases). The clonotype was recovered from a human donor in a cohort sampled during active COVID-19. The CDR3 bases are TGTGCCAGCAGCTTAGAGGGGGGGTATAATTCACCCCTCCACTTT. It specifies CASSLEGGYNSPLHF.